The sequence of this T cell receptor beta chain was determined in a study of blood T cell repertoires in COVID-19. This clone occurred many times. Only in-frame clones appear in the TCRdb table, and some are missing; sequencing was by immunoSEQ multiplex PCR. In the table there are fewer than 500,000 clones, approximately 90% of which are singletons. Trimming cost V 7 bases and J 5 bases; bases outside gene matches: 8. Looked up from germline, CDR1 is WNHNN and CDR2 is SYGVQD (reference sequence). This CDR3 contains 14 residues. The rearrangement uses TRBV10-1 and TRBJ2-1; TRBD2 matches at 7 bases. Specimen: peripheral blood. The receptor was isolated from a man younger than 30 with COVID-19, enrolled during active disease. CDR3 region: CASMVPGGDNEQFF. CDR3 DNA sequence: TGCGCCAGCATGGTGCCTGGGGGGGACAATGAGCAGTTCTTC.